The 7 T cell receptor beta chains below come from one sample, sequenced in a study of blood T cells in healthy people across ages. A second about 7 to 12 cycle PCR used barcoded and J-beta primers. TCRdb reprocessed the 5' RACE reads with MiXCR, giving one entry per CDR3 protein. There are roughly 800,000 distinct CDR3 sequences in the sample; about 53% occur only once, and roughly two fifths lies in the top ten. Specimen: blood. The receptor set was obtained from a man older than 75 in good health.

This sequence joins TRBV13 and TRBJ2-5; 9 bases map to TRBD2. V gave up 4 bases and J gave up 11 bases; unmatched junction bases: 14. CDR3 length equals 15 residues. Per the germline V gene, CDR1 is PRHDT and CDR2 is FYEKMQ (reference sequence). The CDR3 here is CASSWLAGWLDEQYF. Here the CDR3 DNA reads TGTGCCAGCAGCTGGCTAGCGGGGTGGTTGGATGAGCAGTACTTC.

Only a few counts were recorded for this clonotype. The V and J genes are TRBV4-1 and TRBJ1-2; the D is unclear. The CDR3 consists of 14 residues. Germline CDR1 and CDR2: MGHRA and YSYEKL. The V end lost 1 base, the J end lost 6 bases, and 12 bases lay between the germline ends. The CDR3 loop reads CASSQVYRRNGYTF. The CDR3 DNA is TGCGCCAGCAGCCAAGTTTACAGACGGAATGGCTACACCTTC.

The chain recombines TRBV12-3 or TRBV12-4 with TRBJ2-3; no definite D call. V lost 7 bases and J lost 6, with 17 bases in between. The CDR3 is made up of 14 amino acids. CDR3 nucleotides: TGTGCCAGCACCAGACGGCGTACCGTGGATACGCAGTATTTT. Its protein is CASTRRRTVDTQYF.

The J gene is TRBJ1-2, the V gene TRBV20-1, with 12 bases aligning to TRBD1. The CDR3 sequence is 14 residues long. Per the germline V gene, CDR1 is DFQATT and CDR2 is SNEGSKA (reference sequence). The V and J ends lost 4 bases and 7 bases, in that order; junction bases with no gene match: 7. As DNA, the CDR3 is TGCAGTGCTAAGAGCGGGACAGGGGGCTTTGGCTACACCTTC. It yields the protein CSAKSGTGGFGYTF.

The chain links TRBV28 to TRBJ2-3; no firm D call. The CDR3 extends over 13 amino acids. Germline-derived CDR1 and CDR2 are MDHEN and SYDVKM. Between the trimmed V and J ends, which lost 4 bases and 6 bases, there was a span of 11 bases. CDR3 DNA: TGTGCCAGCAGTTCAAGGTCCTGGGATACGCAGTATTTT. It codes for CASSSRSWDTQYF.

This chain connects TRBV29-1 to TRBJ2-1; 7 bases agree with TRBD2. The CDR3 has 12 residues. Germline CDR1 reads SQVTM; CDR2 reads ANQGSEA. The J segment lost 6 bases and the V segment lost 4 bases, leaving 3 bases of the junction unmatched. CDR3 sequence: CSVGTSINEQFF. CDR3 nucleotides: TGCAGCGTTGGGACTAGTATCAATGAGCAGTTCTTC.

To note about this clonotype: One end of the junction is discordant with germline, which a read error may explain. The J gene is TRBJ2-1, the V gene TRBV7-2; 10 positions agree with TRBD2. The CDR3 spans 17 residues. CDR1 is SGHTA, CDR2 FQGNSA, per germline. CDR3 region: CVSSPRAGGTLYNEQFF. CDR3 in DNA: TGTGTCAGCAGCCCGAGAGCGGGAGGGACCTTATACAATGAGCAGTTCTTC.